This entry lists 19 T cell receptor beta chains sequenced from one sample in a study of cytomegalovirus exposure and HLA in healthy donors. The PCR made use of 60 Vbeta and 13 Jbeta primers. Generated by immunoSEQ multiplex PCR, the TCRdb table keeps only in-frame clones and is missing some. The table shows 130,000 or so clones, with over 70% occurring only once. Sequencing used PBMCs. The receptor source for this set is a man under 40 in good health and CMV-seronegative.

The DNA for the CDR3 is TGCGCCAGCAGCTTGACAGGGGATCGGAATGAGCAGTTCTTC. Translated, it gives CASSLTGDRNEQFF. The rearrangement uses TRBV5-1 and TRBJ2-1; 7 nucleotides line up with TRBD1. The CDR3 spans 14 residues. Per the germline V gene, CDR1 is SGHRS and CDR2 is YFSETQ. The V segment lost 1 base and the J segment 7 bases; nucleotides outside the gene matches: 5.

The rearrangement joins TRBV19 to TRBJ2-1, with D uncertain. There are 13 residues in the CDR3. V was shortened by 7 bases and J by 9 bases, with 16 bases between the two germline ends. Per germline, CDR1 LNHDA and CDR2 SQIVND (reference sequence). In DNA form, the CDR3 reads TGTGCCAGTAATACGGTCCCGGGTGGTGAGCAGTTCTTC. This translates into CASNTVPGGEQFF.

The rearrangement links TRBV7-2 to TRBJ1-2; TRBD1 aligns across 7 bases. This CDR3 is built from 14 residues. CDR1 and CDR2 (germline): SGHTA, FQGNSA. V shed 5 bases, J shed 3 bases, and the junction held 6 bases outside the gene matches. The CDR3 here is CASSPRGGHYGYTF. For the CDR3, the DNA is TGTGCCAGCAGCCCCCGAGGGGGCCACTATGGCTACACCTTC.

V gene TRBV7-6 combines with J gene TRBJ2-2, with 11 bases aligning to TRBD2. The length of the CDR3 is 14 residues. Germline CDR1 is SGHVS and CDR2 is FNYEAQ. V lost 5 bases, J lost 6 bases, and 2 bases stayed unmatched. CDR3 sequence: CASSLGLAAGELFF. The CDR3 region has the DNA TGTGCCAGCAGCCTGGGACTAGCGGCCGGGGAGCTGTTTTTT.

This chain uses TRBV12-5 with TRBJ1-2; 11 positions match TRBD1. CDR1 and CDR2 from the germline V gene are LGHNT and FRNRAP. After removal of 1 base from V and 4 bases from J, the junction contained 5 bases not matched to a gene. This CDR3 has 16 residues. The CDR3 sequence is CASGLGTGGTGYGYTF. The CDR3 coding sequence is TGTGCTAGTGGTTTGGGGACAGGGGGCACAGGCTATGGCTACACCTTC.

The V call is TRBV5-6, the J call TRBJ1-1, with D hard to call. V was cut by 3 bases and J by 1 base, with 16 bases left in between. Germline V gene data show CDR1 as SGHDT and CDR2 as YYEEEE. The CDR3 runs to 16 residues. The CDR3 protein is CASSSSSNSQNTEAFF. For the CDR3, the DNA is TGTGCCAGCAGCTCCTCTTCTAACAGTCAGAACACTGAAGCTTTCTTT.

V gene TRBV28 combines with J gene TRBJ2-1; 7 positions match TRBD2. The CDR3 spans 15 residues. V shed 3 bases, J shed 4 bases, and the junction held 6 bases outside the gene matches. Germline V gene lookup returns CDR1 MDHEN and CDR2 SYDVKM. CDR3 DNA: TGTGCCAGCAGTTTTATCCAGCGGGATTACAATGAGCAGTTCTTC. This sequence encodes CASSFIQRDYNEQFF.

The rearrangement links TRBV2 to TRBJ2-1; the D gene is possibly TRBD2 (6 bases). V was clipped by 3 bases and J by 5 bases, with 11 bases between them. The CDR3 contains 14 residues. Germline CDR1 reads SNHLY; CDR2 reads FYNNEI. CDR3 sequence (DNA): TGTGCCAGCAGTGATTCTAGCGCCGACAATGAGCAGTTCTTC. It is translated as CASSDSSADNEQFF.

This clone was seen only a few times. The gene calls are TRBV19 and TRBJ2-6, with TRBD1 as a possible D gene (5 bases). Germline CDR1 and CDR2: LNHDA and SQIVND (reference sequence). The CDR3 covers 13 residues. Trimming removed 4 bases at V and 4 bases at J, with 5 bases between. The CDR3 sequence is CASSKGGANVLTF. The CDR3 DNA reads as TGTGCCAGTAGTAAGGGGGGGGCCAACGTCCTGACTTTC.

V is TRBV6-5 and J is TRBJ1-1; tentative D call: TRBD1 (5 bases). V lost 2 bases, J lost 2 bases, and 12 bases lay in between. From germline, CDR1 is MNHEY and CDR2 SVGAGI. The CDR3 extends over 15 amino acids. The CDR3 sequence: CASSYGDYENTEAFF. CDR3 in DNA: TGTGCCAGCAGTTACGGGGACTACGAAAACACTGAAGCTTTCTTT.

The chain employs TRBV14 and TRBJ2-7; D uncertain. Trimming removed 1 base from V and 2 bases from J, with 21 bases in between. The CDR3 runs 18 residues. The germline gives CDR1 SGHDN, CDR2 FVKESK. The CDR3 here is CASSQAYHTGVTTYEQYF. In DNA, the CDR3 is TGTGCCAGCAGCCAAGCCTATCATACCGGAGTAACTACCTACGAGCAGTACTTC.

The rearrangement uses TRBV9 and TRBJ2-1; TRBD2 agrees at 10 bases. Trimming removed 3 bases from V and 4 bases from J; junction bases left unmatched: 13. Germline assignment: CDR1 SGDLS and CDR2 YYNGEE. CDR3 length: 18 amino acids. CDR3 coding DNA: TGTGCCAGCAGCGCAAAACCGGCAGGGACTAGCGTATACAATGAGCAGTTCTTC. It translates to CASSAKPAGTSVYNEQFF.

The rearrangement links TRBV18 to TRBJ2-7; 9 positions agree with TRBD1. The junction had 20 bases not matched to a gene; V was cut back by 2 bases and J by 3 bases. The CDR3 totals 20 residues. CDR1 is KGHSH, CDR2 LQKENI, per germline. For the CDR3, the DNA is TGTGCCAGCTCACCAGGCTTTGGGACAGGGTCTTTCCACTCGAACTACGAGCAGTACTTC. This codes for CASSPGFGTGSFHSNYEQYF.

This clone was found a few times. V gene TRBV29-1 combines with J gene TRBJ1-3; D is uncertain. In germline, CDR1 is SQVTM, CDR2 ANQGSEA. The CDR3 loop spans 14 amino acids. Trimming pared 6 bases from V and 4 bases from J, leaving 16 bases between. CDR3 residues: CSVIPLGSGNTIYF. Written as DNA, the CDR3 is TGCAGCGTAATTCCTCTAGGTTCGGGAAACACCATATATTTT.

This clone was found a few times. The CDR3 region has the DNA TGTGCCAGCAGCCAATCTACCAGGGGGGTTAACAAAAAACTGTTTTTT. It specifies CASSQSTRGVNKKLFF. This chain connects TRBV4-2 to TRBJ1-4; 7 nucleotides align to TRBD1. J gave up 9 bases and V 2 bases, and 12 bases lay outside the gene matches. Germline CDR1 is LGHNA and CDR2 is YNFKEQ. The CDR3 spans 16 residues.

This rearrangement joins TRBV2 to TRBJ1-1; no reliable D call. Germline V CDR1 and CDR2: SNHLY, FYNNEI. V was cut by 4 bases and J by 1 base, with 10 bases left in between. This CDR3 comprises 14 residues. The CDR3: CASSGARKNTEAFF. CDR3 nucleotide sequence: TGTGCCAGCAGTGGGGCCCGGAAGAACACTGAAGCTTTCTTT.

The DNA for the CDR3 is TGTGCCAGCAGCTTAAGGGGGCGCGAGGATACGCAGTATTTT. Protein: CASSLRGREDTQYF. J is TRBJ2-3 and V is TRBV7-2; 7 bases align to TRBD1. Trimming removed 2 bases from V and 6 bases from J; junction bases left unmatched: 5. From germline, CDR1 is SGHTA and CDR2 FQGNSA. This CDR3 region has 14 residues.

The chain combines TRBV9 with TRBJ2-3, with D possibly being TRBD2 (6 bases). The V end was cut by 2 bases, the J end by 2 bases, with 15 bases between. Per the germline V gene, CDR1 is SGDLS and CDR2 is YYNGEE. The CDR3 totals 16 residues. The chain's CDR3 is CASSVGGEVFTDTQYF. CDR3 nucleotides: TGTGCCAGCAGCGTCGGAGGGGAGGTTTTCACAGATACGCAGTATTTT.

V and J are TRBV4-2 and TRBJ1-2; no clear D. The ends were cut back, 1 base at V and 3 bases at J, with 6 bases in the middle. This CDR3 has 13 residues. The germline V gene encodes CDR1 LGHNA and CDR2 YNFKEQ. The chain's CDR3 is CASSQAPDYGYTF. CDR3 in DNA: TGTGCCAGCAGCCAAGCCCCGGACTATGGCTACACCTTC.